This is a list of T cell receptor beta chains from one sample in a study of CD8+CD57+ T cells in acquired aplastic anemia. TCRdb reprocessed the reads via MiXCR and lists one record per CDR3 protein. This table has 310,000 or so distinct CDR3 sequences, under 65% appearing once. The sequencing input was sorted CD4+, CD8+, or CD8+CD57+ T cells (not recorded which) from PBMCs. The receptors come from a human donor with aplastic anemia. CDR3s include the opening cysteine and the closing phenylalanine or tryptophan. A D gene is named only where the DNA matches it firmly. The size field is filled for only some rows; it gives once, few, many or a size class.

TRBV20-1	NA	NA	TRBJ2-7	TGCAGTGCTTCCGACTCCAGAAGAAGGGAACCCTACGAGCAGTACTTC	CSASDSRRREPYEQYF
TRBV2	NA	NA	TRBJ1-6	TGTGCCAGCAGTGATGGGGTCAATTCACCCCTCCACTTT	CASSDGVNSPLHF
TRBV2	TRBD2	few	TRBJ2-7	TGTGCCAGCAGCCCCCCCGGGACTAGACCTTTACCTAGCTCCTACGAGCAGTACTTC	CASSPPGTRPLPSSYEQYF
TRBV19	NA	NA	TRBJ2-3	TGTGCCAGTAGTATGAGGGGACACCCTACAGATACGCAGTATTTT	CASSMRGHPTDTQYF
TRBV5-6	TRBD1	few	TRBJ1-6	TGTGCCAGCAGCTGGGGGACAGGTGGTTCACCCCTCCACTTT	CASSWGTGGSPLHF
TRBV2	TRBD1	NA	TRBJ1-4	TGTGCCAGCAGTGTCACAGATGGGACAGCGAATGAAAAACTGTTTTTT	CASSVTDGTANEKLFF
TRBV10-3	NA	NA	TRBJ1-5	TGTGCCACCAGTGAGTCAACCGCATGGCAGCCCCAGCATTTT	CATSESTAWQPQHF
TRBV9	NA	NA	TRBJ1-5	TGTGCCAGCAGCCCCAAAGGGGAGGGGGTTGAAGAGACCCAGCATTTT	CASSPKGEGVEETQHF
TRBV2	NA	NA	TRBJ2-1	TGTGCCAGCAGCTTATATGAGGGCAATGAGCAGTTCTTC	CASSLYEGNEQFF
TRBV5-6	NA	many	TRBJ2-2	TGTGCCAGCAGCTTTTTCTGGTCTACCGGGGAGCTGTTTTTT	CASSFFWSTGELFF
TRBV24-1	TRBD2	many	TRBJ2-1	TGTGCCACCAGTGATTCGGGAGGTAGGTCCTACAATGAGCAGTTCTTC	CATSDSGGRSYNEQFF
TRBV29-1	TRBD1	few	TRBJ2-7	TGCAGCGTCGTAGGACAGGGTACACTCTACGAGCAGTACTTC	CSVVGQGTLYEQYF
TRBV10-3	NA	NA	TRBJ1-2	TGTGCCATCGGGCCAGTAGATCGCTATGGCTACACCTTC	CAIGPVDRYGYTF
TRBV7-2	NA	NA	TRBJ2-4	TGTGCCAGCAGCCCCGGGCCCCAGGGAAACATTCAGTACTTC	CASSPGPQGNIQYF
TRBV29-1	TRBD2	once	TRBJ2-5	TGCAGCGTTGATGGGGGTGCTAGCGGGATGGAGAAGACCCAGTACTTC	CSVDGGASGMEKTQYF
TRBV7-2	NA	NA	TRBJ1-1	TGTGCCAGCAGACGGGACTCGCAGAACACTGAAGCTTTCTTT	CASRRDSQNTEAFF
TRBV24-1	NA	NA	TRBJ2-2	TGTGCCACCAGTGACCCGAATTCCGGACTTCAGGGGGAGCTGTTTTTT	CATSDPNSGLQGELFF
TRBV5-7	NA	NA	TRBJ1-3	TGTGCCAGCGCAAGGACGAGGGACACCATATATTTT	CASARTRDTIYF
TRBV5-1	NA	NA	TRBJ2-2	TGCGCCAGCAGCTTTGGCGGAACTGGCTACACCGGGGAGCTGTTTTTT	CASSFGGTGYTGELFF
TRBV10-3	TRBD1	NA	TRBJ1-2	TGTGCCATCAGAGATCAGGGGGAATATGGCTACACCTTC	CAIRDQGEYGYTF
TRBV24-1	NA	NA	TRBJ1-2	TGTGCCACCAGTGATCATGCGGTTAACTATGGCTACACCTTC	CATSDHAVNYGYTF
TRBV7-6	TRBD2	once	TRBJ2-7	TGTGCCAGCAGCCGTACCAGCGGGGGATCCTACGAGCAGTACTTC	CASSRTSGGSYEQYF
TRBV11-3	TRBD2	NA	TRBJ2-5	TGTGCCAGCAGTTTCGGGGGGACTAGCGGACAAGAGACCCAGTACTTC	CASSFGGTSGQETQYF
TRBV20-1	NA	NA	TRBJ1-1	TGCAGTGCTAGAGACGATAGGAACACTGAAGCTTTCTTT	CSARDDRNTEAFF
TRBV10-3	NA	NA	TRBJ2-3	TGTGCCATTCGGGGAGCGGCTAGCACAGATACGCAGTATTTT	CAIRGAASTDTQYF
TRBV9	NA	once	TRBJ1-6	TGTGCCAGCAGCGTGGACCGGGGCCGCGGTTCACCCCTCCACTTT	CASSVDRGRGSPLHF
TRBV11-3	NA	NA	TRBJ2-2	TGTGCCAGCAGCGGTAGTTTCTCCGGGGAGCTGTTTTTT	CASSGSFSGELFF
TRBV7-6	TRBD1	NA	TRBJ2-7	TGTGCCAGCAGCCTACAGACAGGGAATGGTTACGAGCAGTACTTC	CASSLQTGNGYEQYF
TRBV9	TRBD2	many	TRBJ2-5	TGTGCCAGCAGCGTAGTTTCCTCGGGAGGGATAGAGACCCAGTACTTC	CASSVVSSGGIETQYF
TRBV5-1	NA	NA	TRBJ2-5	TGCGCCAGCAGCTTTGACGTAGAGACCCAGTACTTC	CASSFDVETQYF